This TCR beta chain was recovered during a study of T cells in Graves' hyperthyroidism and ophthalmopathy. The CDR3 runs to 14 residues. The V gene end was trimmed by 5 bases and the J gene end by 5 bases; junction bases not matched to a gene: 4. Germline-derived CDR1 and CDR2 are SGHVS and FNYEAQ. Amplification targeted TCR beta CDR3 regions from RNA transcripts. A first-round RT-PCR of the TCR CDR3 used the HTBI primer set. TCRdb analysed the multiplex PCR reads with MiXCR anew, one entry per CDR3 protein. Of 450,000 to 550,000 distinct CDR3 sequences listed, roughly a quarter were seen once; the top ten hold approximately 10%. This clonotype was found many times.

The origin of this receptor is a woman aged 30 to 39 with Graves' ophthalmopathy. Material for sequencing was blood. The V call is TRBV7-6, the J call TRBJ2-2; 8 nucleotides agree with TRBD1. This CDR3 is CASSATGVTGELFF. The CDR3, as DNA: TGTGCCAGCAGCGCGACAGGGGTAACCGGGGAGCTGTTTTTT.